The 6 T cell receptor beta chains listed next were all sequenced from one sample in a study of T cells of healthy individuals. One entry per CDR3 protein, called by TCRdb with MiXCR from the 5' RACE reads. The sample has about 53,000 distinct CDR3 sequences, 14% to 15% seen once. These TCRs come from a human donor in good health.

This clonotype has ten or more counts. The chain employs TRBV5-1 and TRBJ2-5; D not certain. V shed 3 bases and J shed 0 bases, with 6 bases lying between them. Germline CDR1 reads SGHRS; CDR2 reads YFSETQ. This CDR3 has 13 amino acids. CDR3 in amino acids: CASSWDYQETQYF. The CDR3 DNA is TGCGCCAGCAGCTGGGATTACCAAGAGACCCAGTACTTC.

This chain connects TRBV5-1 to TRBJ2-7; perhaps TRBD2 as D (6 bases). Germline CDR1 and CDR2: SGHRS and YFSETQ. The V gene lost 0 bases and the J gene lost 2 bases, with 15 bases spanning the gap. This CDR3 has 16 amino acids. The CDR3 sequence: CASSLASGTLTYEQYF. The CDR3 nucleotides read TGCGCCAGCAGCTTGGCCTCCGGGACTTTGACCTACGAGCAGTACTTC.

The CDR3 DNA follows: TGTGCCACCAGTGACCCGGGACCCATGAACACTGAAGCTTTCTTT. Amino acid sequence: CATSDPGPMNTEAFF. The rearrangement joins TRBV24-1 to TRBJ1-1, with D perhaps TRBD1 (5 bases). The ends were cut back, 4 bases at V and 0 bases at J, with 11 bases in the middle. The germline V gene has CDR1 KGHDR and CDR2 SFDVKD. The CDR3 length is 15 residues.

The table lists this clonotype with many counts. The chain couples TRBV12-5 to TRBJ2-1, with a weak D call TRBD2 (5 bases). Trimming pared 3 bases from V and 9 bases from J, leaving 9 bases between. Germline lookup yields CDR1 LGHNT and CDR2 FRNRAP. This CDR3 spans 12 amino acids. CDR3 nucleotide sequence: TGTGCTAGTGGTTTTGGAGGAAGTGAGCAGTTCTTC. This codes for CASGFGGSEQFF.

This clonotype was detected ten times or more. The chain couples TRBV6-2 or TRBV6-3 to TRBJ2-7; tentatively, D is TRBD2 (5 bases). The CDR3 consists of 16 residues. Germline values: CDR1 MNHEY, CDR2 SVGEGT. Deletions cut 7 bases from V and 0 bases from J, with 19 bases between. This chain's CDR3 is CASTKRQISLSYEQYF. The CDR3 DNA follows: TGTGCCAGCACCAAGCGGCAGATTAGCCTCTCCTACGAGCAGTACTTC.

This clonotype has more than one count but fewer than ten. The CDR3 nucleotides are TGCGCCAGCAGCCAAGAACTAGCGGGAGGGGGAGAGACCCAGTACTTC. Its protein product is CASSQELAGGGETQYF. The chain carries TRBV4-1 and TRBJ2-5; 13 positions agree with TRBD2. The CDR3 sequence is 16 residues long. Germline trimming cut 0 bases from V and 4 bases from J; bases unmatched to any gene: 2. Germline assignment: CDR1 MGHRA and CDR2 YSYEKL.